The 20 T cell receptor beta chains presented below share a single source sample, sequenced in a study of blood T cell repertoires in COVID-19. Clones were read by immunoSEQ multiplex PCR, and TCRdb kept only the in-frame ones, dropping some. The sample comprises roughly 130,000 clones, 84% of which are singletons, and 12% rests with the top ten. Sequencing was carried out using peripheral blood. These receptor sequences come from a woman aged 55-69 years with acute or convalescent COVID-19.

The chain combines TRBV4-2 with TRBJ1-2; D is unclear. The CDR3 sequence is 14 residues long. CDR1 is LGHNA and CDR2 is YNFKEQ in the germline V gene. Trimming removed 0 bases from V and 2 bases from J, with 7 bases in between. The CDR3 loop reads CASSQDLINYGYTF. The CDR3, as DNA: TGTGCCAGCAGCCAAGATCTTATCAACTATGGCTACACCTTC.

CDR3 sequence (DNA): TGTGCCAGCAGCTTAGTCTCCTATGGCTACACCTTC. Amino acids: CASSLVSYGYTF. The chain carries TRBV7-9 and TRBJ1-2; D remains ambiguous. The CDR3 spans 12 residues. CDR1 is SEHNR, CDR2 FQNEAQ, per germline (reference sequence). Trimming shortened V by 1 base and J by 4 bases, and 4 bases separated the two germline ends.

The chain employs TRBV6-6 and TRBJ2-5, with D perhaps matching TRBD2 (7 bases). The CDR3 loop spans 18 amino acids. In germline, CDR1 is MNHNY, CDR2 SVGAGI (reference sequence). The V end lost 7 bases, the J end lost 6 bases, and 30 bases lay between the germline ends. CDR3 protein: CASTRRNDLGGVRKTQYF. In DNA form, the CDR3 reads TGTGCCAGCACTCGACGAAACGACCTAGGGGGGGTGAGGAAGACCCAGTACTTC.

V usage is TRBV5-6 and J usage is TRBJ1-2, with D perhaps matching TRBD1 (6 bases). Germline assignment: CDR1 SGHDT and CDR2 YYEEEE. This CDR3 region has 13 residues. Trimming took off 6 bases at V and 6 bases at J, with 15 bases between the two ends. The CDR3 loop reads CASTPDSGDGYTF. CDR3 coding DNA: TGTGCCAGCACCCCGGACAGCGGAGATGGCTACACCTTC.

The chain has TRBV7-9 and TRBJ2-7, with D possibly TRBD1 on 6 matching bases. V lost 6 bases and J 3 bases, leaving 15 bases between the germline ends. The CDR3 runs 14 residues. Germline lookup yields CDR1 SEHNR and CDR2 FQNEAQ (reference sequence). CDR3 residues: CASSQSGDGYEQYF. In DNA, the CDR3 is TGTGCCAGCAGTCAATCAGGGGATGGCTACGAGCAGTACTTC.

The gene calls are TRBV2 and TRBJ1-1; a weak D match, TRBD1 (5 bases). The CDR3 is 14 residues long. The germline V gene has CDR1 SNHLY and CDR2 FYNNEI. The V end was cut by 8 bases, the J end by 0 bases, with 13 bases between. The CDR3, as DNA: TGTGCCAGCGTCAGGGAGGCTTTGAACACTGAAGCTTTCTTT. Translated: CASVREALNTEAFF.

This chain connects TRBV9 to TRBJ2-2, with 7 nucleotides matching TRBD2. Germline CDR1 SGDLS, CDR2 YYNGEE. The CDR3 runs 15 residues. The V and J ends lost 4 bases and 9 bases, in that order; junction bases with no gene match: 12. CDR3 in amino acids: CASSPQVGGNRELFF. The CDR3 nucleotides are TGTGCCAGCAGCCCCCAGGTCGGGGGGAACCGGGAGCTGTTTTTT.

V gene TRBV28 combines with J gene TRBJ1-2; a possible D gene is TRBD1 (6 bases). Germline V gene data show CDR1 as MDHEN and CDR2 as SYDVKM. Trimming took 6 bases from V and 4 from J, leaving 15 bases between them. The CDR3 contains 14 residues. CDR3 DNA sequence: TGTGCCAGCAGATCTCGACGAGGGGGCTATGGCTACACCTTC. Its translation is CASRSRRGGYGYTF.

V and J are TRBV27 and TRBJ1-2; D remains unclear. Per the germline V gene, CDR1 is MNHEY and CDR2 is SMNVEV (reference sequence). The CDR3 is made up of 16 amino acids. Trimming removed 4 bases from V and 2 bases from J, with 17 bases in between. For the CDR3, the DNA is TGTGCCAGCAGTTCAAGGCGGAGGGATCCCAACTATGGCTACACCTTC. Its protein product is CASSSRRRDPNYGYTF.

This clone was observed many times. V and J are TRBV6-7 and TRBJ2-7; no firm D call. Being an ORF, TRBV6-7 has a function that is uncertain. The length of the CDR3 is 15 residues. Trimming took off 10 bases at V and 0 bases at J, with 19 bases between the two ends. The CDR3 nucleotides read TGTGCCAACCCCCGGTATGATCCTCGCTCCTACGAGCAGTACGTC. Amino acids: CANPRYDPRSYEQYV.

The chain uses TRBV5-4 and TRBJ1-2, with a tentative D call TRBD1 (6 bases). This CDR3 is 13 amino acids long. Trimming left V 2 bases short and J 4 bases short, with 9 bases between. Germline CDR1 and CDR2: SGHNT and YYREEE (reference sequence). The CDR3, as DNA: TGTGCCAGCAGCTTCACAGGGAGCTATGGCTACACCTTC. Amino acids: CASSFTGSYGYTF.

The chain has TRBV19 and TRBJ1-3; D ambiguous. This CDR3 has 15 residues. Trimming cost V 7 bases and J 0 bases, with 13 bases left between them. From germline, CDR1 is LNHDA and CDR2 SQIVND (reference sequence). CDR3: CASTDRTVSGNTIYF. CDR3 DNA sequence: TGTGCCAGTACCGATAGGACTGTCTCTGGAAACACCATATATTTT.

This chain joins TRBV18 and TRBJ1-1, with D possibly TRBD1 on 5 matching bases. This CDR3 has 14 amino acids. The germline V and J ends were trimmed by 3 bases and 0 bases, with 8 bases remaining between them. Germline lookup yields CDR1 KGHSH and CDR2 LQKENI. CDR3 region: CASSPGLLNTEAFF. Here the CDR3 DNA reads TGTGCCAGCTCACCGGGACTTTTGAACACTGAAGCTTTCTTT.

J is TRBJ2-2 and V is TRBV10-2, with 9 bases that match TRBD2. Trimming at V came to 7 bases and at J to 9 bases, leaving 9 bases not matched to a gene. The germline V gene has CDR1 WSHSY and CDR2 SAAADI. The CDR3 extends over 14 amino acids. CDR3 protein: CASTRGGEERELFF. CDR3 in DNA: TGCGCCAGCACGCGGGGGGGCGAGGAGAGGGAGCTGTTTTTT.

V is TRBV6-6 and J is TRBJ1-6; tentatively, D is TRBD1 (5 bases). This CDR3 has 13 residues. V shed 6 bases and J shed 5 bases, with 8 bases lying between them. The V gene's germline CDR1 is MNHNY and CDR2 SVGAGI (reference sequence). The CDR3 DNA is TGTGCCAGCAGCAGACAGAATAATTCACCCCTCCACTTT. Translation gives CASSRQNNSPLHF.

The chain recombines TRBV5-6 with TRBJ1-1; D uncertain. V was pared by 0 bases and J by 2 bases, with 8 bases between. The germline V gene has CDR1 SGHDT and CDR2 YYEEEE. The CDR3 length is 14 residues. CDR3 DNA: TGTGCCAGCAGCTTGGCCCAGATTAACACTGAAGCTTTCTTT. Translation gives CASSLAQINTEAFF.

The chain is built from TRBV30 and TRBJ1-4, with D tentatively TRBD1 (6 bases). The CDR3 is made up of 16 amino acids. Germline loops: CDR1 GTSNPN, CDR2 SVGIG (reference sequence). Trimming left V 0 bases short and J 10 bases short, with 21 bases between. This CDR3 is CAWSVVGGVTEAKLFF. In nucleotides, the CDR3 is TGTGCCTGGAGTGTAGTTGGGGGCGTGACGGAAGCAAAACTGTTTTTT.

Details on this clone: The junction departs from the called germline gene at one end, perhaps through a read error. V gene TRBV10-1 combines with J gene TRBJ1-1; 7 bases line up with TRBD1. Germline CDR1 and CDR2: WNHNN and SYGVQD (reference sequence). The CDR3 extends over 13 amino acids. The CDR3 protein is CARTGDLKTEAFF. The CDR3 nucleotides are TGCGCCAGAACAGGGGATCTGAAAACTGAAGCTTTCTTT.

The V and J genes are TRBV14 and TRBJ2-7, with D maybe TRBD1 (6 bases). V was clipped by 3 bases and J by 2 bases, with 14 bases between them. There are 15 residues in the CDR3. Germline V gives CDR1 SGHDN, CDR2 FVKESK. CDR3 region: CASSHLLQGPYEQYF. The CDR3 DNA reads as TGTGCCAGCAGCCATCTCCTACAGGGCCCCTACGAGCAGTACTTC. Full variable domain (remainder filled in from reference TRBV14 and TRBJ2-7): EAGVTQFPSHSVIEKGQTVTLRCDPISGHDNLYWYRRVMGKEIKFLLHFVKESKQDESGMPNNRFLAERTGGTYSTLKVQPAELEDSGVYFCASSHLLQGPYEQYFGPGTRLTVT.

V and J are TRBV5-4 and TRBJ1-1, with 10 bases lining up with TRBD1. The V and J ends lost 5 bases and 2 bases, in that order; junction bases with no gene match: 9. Germline lookup yields CDR1 SGHNT and CDR2 YYREEE (reference sequence). There are 16 residues in the CDR3. The CDR3, as DNA: TGTGCCAGCAGTCCTAGACAGGGGGCGTCAAACACTGAAGCTTTCTTT. Protein sequence: CASSPRQGASNTEAFF.